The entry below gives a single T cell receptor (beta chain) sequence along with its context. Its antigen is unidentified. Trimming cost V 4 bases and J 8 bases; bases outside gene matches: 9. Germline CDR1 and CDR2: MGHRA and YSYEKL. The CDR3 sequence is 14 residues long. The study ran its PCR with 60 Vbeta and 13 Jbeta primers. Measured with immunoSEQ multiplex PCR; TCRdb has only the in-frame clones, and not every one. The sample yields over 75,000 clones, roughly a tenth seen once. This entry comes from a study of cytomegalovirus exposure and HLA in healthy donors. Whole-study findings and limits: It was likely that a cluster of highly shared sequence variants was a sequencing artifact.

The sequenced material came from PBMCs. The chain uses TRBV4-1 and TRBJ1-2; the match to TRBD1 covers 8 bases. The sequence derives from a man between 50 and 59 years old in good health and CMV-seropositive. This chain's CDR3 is CASSRDRGAEGYTF. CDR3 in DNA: TGCGCCAGCAGCCGCGACAGGGGCGCGGAGGGCTACACCTTC.